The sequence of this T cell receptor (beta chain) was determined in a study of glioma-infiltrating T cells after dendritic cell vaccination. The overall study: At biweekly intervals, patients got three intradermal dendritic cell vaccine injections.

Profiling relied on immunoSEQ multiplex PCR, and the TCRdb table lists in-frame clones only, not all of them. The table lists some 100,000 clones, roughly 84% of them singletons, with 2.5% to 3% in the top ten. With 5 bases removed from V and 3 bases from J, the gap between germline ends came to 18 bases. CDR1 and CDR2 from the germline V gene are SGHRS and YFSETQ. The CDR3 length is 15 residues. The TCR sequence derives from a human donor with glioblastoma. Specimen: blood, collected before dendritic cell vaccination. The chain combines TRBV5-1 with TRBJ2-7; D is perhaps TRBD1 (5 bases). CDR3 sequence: CASRPGYRNVYEQYF. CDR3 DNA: TGCGCCAGCAGGCCGGGCTACAGGAACGTCTACGAGCAGTACTTC.